Listed below are T cell receptor beta chains from one sample, sequenced in a study of blood T cell repertoires in COVID-19. Profiled with immunoSEQ multiplex PCR; TCRdb holds only in-frame clones, not every one. The sample has roughly 200,000 clones, 86% seen once. Material: peripheral blood. The receptor set was obtained from a woman aged 45-65 years with COVID-19, enrolled during active disease. Each CDR3 is given with its conserved first and last residue. Fields, in order: V gene, clone size, CDR3 protein. Size tells how often a clone was seen (once, few, many) or the class of an expanded clone, and some rows leave it out.

>TRBV2|NA
CASSTGRQKEQFF
>TRBV30|NA
CAWAQGAHSDTQYF
>TRBV5-1|NA
CASGEHYGYTF
>TRBV10-2|NA
CASAGGGSNTEAFF
>TRBV7-2|NA
CASSQGLAGGQETQYF
>TRBV9|NA
CASSSHGTGVETQYF
>TRBV6-1|once
CASSARTLYLGNTIYF
>TRBV3-1/TRBV3-2|many
CASASGVTGELFF
>TRBV12-5|NA
CASGLVPRNYEQYF
>TRBV7-2|NA
CASSFTSGLAYEQYF
>TRBV9|NA
CASSPLTGGGEKLFF
>TRBV6-6|NA
CASSLRDRGTAHSNQPQHF
>TRBV7-8|NA
CASSLNRQKHSPLHF
>TRBV5-1|NA
CASREVGETQYF
>TRBV11-1|NA
CASSLMAGKAFF
>TRBV7-2|NA
CASSLAWGQRDADGYTF
>TRBV6-5|NA
CASATEGAREKLFF
>TRBV3-1/TRBV3-2|NA
CASSPSGRHNEQFF
>TRBV3-1/TRBV3-2|NA
CASSQASPLHF
>TRBV5-3|NA
CARSPWDRGNYTF
>TRBV5-6|NA
CASSLKQVSNQPQHF
>TRBV19|NA
CASTSRGGLAEAFF